Presented here are 9 T cell receptor beta chains from one specimen sequenced in a study of T cell responses to AZD1222 COVID-19 vaccine. The data were produced by immunoSEQ multiplex PCR, yet TCRdb's version contains in-frame clones alone and is incomplete. The repertoire holds about 88,000 clones, 85% to 90% seen once, with 5% in the top ten. Sequencing was performed on peripheral blood, taken 28 days after the second AZD1222 dose. These receptors originate from an adult who received the AZD1222 COVID-19 vaccine.

Only one count was recorded for this clone. This CDR3 reads CASGTEANYGYTF. The DNA of the CDR3 is TGTGCCAGCGGGACAGAAGCTAACTATGGCTACACCTTC. This chain joins TRBV2 and TRBJ1-2; 7 nucleotides align to TRBD1. This CDR3 contains 13 residues. Trimming cost V 8 bases and J 0 bases; bases outside gene matches: 3. Per the germline V gene, CDR1 is SNHLY and CDR2 is FYNNEI.

The V gene is TRBV19, the J gene TRBJ1-2; the D is unclear. Germline V gene lookup returns CDR1 LNHDA and CDR2 SQIVND (reference sequence). The CDR3 totals 13 residues. The V gene lost 4 bases and the J gene lost 4 bases, with 10 bases spanning the gap. The chain's CDR3 is CASSTQTRYGYTF. The CDR3 DNA sequence: TGTGCCAGTAGTACCCAGACCCGCTATGGCTACACCTTC.

The chain is built from TRBV6-6 and TRBJ1-3, with D possibly TRBD1 on 5 matching bases. The CDR3 totals 16 residues. From germline, CDR1 is MNHNY and CDR2 SVGAGI (reference sequence). Trimming removed 0 bases at V and 4 bases at J, with 13 bases between. CDR3 coding DNA: TGTGCCAGCAGTTACTCGATGGCAGGGCTAGGAAACACCATATATTTT. It specifies CASSYSMAGLGNTIYF.

The chain carries TRBV6-1 and TRBJ1-3, with 7 bases that match TRBD1. This CDR3 spans 14 amino acids. With 2 bases clipped from V and 8 bases from J, the junction kept 6 bases outside the gene matches. Germline CDR1 is MNHNS and CDR2 is SASEGT. CDR3 in DNA: TGTGCCAGCAGTGAATTTGACAGGGAGGACACCATATATTTT. This codes for CASSEFDREDTIYF.

This chain joins TRBV19 and TRBJ1-1; D call uncertain. V was shortened by 4 bases and J by 7 bases, with 13 bases between the two germline ends. The CDR3 contains 13 residues. The V gene's germline CDR1 is LNHDA and CDR2 SQIVND (reference sequence). The CDR3 sequence is CASSKFTDGEAFF. The CDR3 DNA follows: TGTGCCAGTAGTAAATTCACGGACGGTGAAGCTTTCTTT.

The genes are TRBV5-1 and TRBJ2-3, with D uncertain. The V end was cut by 0 bases, the J end by 5 bases, with 10 bases between. Germline-derived CDR1 and CDR2 are SGHRS and YFSETQ. The CDR3 runs to 14 residues. Here the CDR3 reads CASSLAGKEDTQYF. The CDR3 nucleotides are TGCGCCAGCAGCTTGGCCGGAAAAGAAGATACGCAGTATTTT. The whole variable domain, filled in from reference TRBV5-1 and TRBJ2-3, reads KAGVTQTPRYLIKTRGQQVTLSCSPISGHRSVSWYQQTPGQGLQFLFEYFSETQRNKGNFPGRFSGRQFSNSRSEMNVSTLELGDSALYLCASSLAGKEDTQYFGPGTRLTVL.

The gene calls are TRBV2 and TRBJ2-2; 8 positions match TRBD2. Germline V gene data show CDR1 as SNHLY and CDR2 as FYNNEI. Unmatched junction bases numbered 11, after V lost 5 bases and J lost 6 bases. The CDR3 is made up of 16 amino acids. CDR3 DNA: TGTGCCAGCAGTAGGGGATCGGGGGGGCGCCCCGGGGAGCTGTTTTTT. Encoded protein: CASSRGSGGRPGELFF.

V usage is TRBV20-1 and J usage is TRBJ1-4, with unresolved D. V dropped 5 bases and J dropped 8 bases, with 6 bases sitting between them. CDR3 length equals 10 residues. Per the germline V gene, CDR1 is DFQATT and CDR2 is SNEGSKA (reference sequence). The CDR3 sequence: CSARAEKLFF. The CDR3 coding sequence is TGCAGTGCTCGAGCCGAAAAACTGTTTTTT.

This sequence joins TRBV2 and TRBJ1-5, with a tentative D call TRBD1 (6 bases). This CDR3 is built from 15 residues. Trimming left V 4 bases short and J 6 bases short, with 16 bases between. Germline CDR1 is SNHLY and CDR2 is FYNNEI. CDR3 in DNA: TGTGCCAGCAGTGGCAGGGCGACAGGACCTCAGCCCCAGCATTTT. Translated: CASSGRATGPQPQHF.